This T cell receptor (beta chain) was recorded in a study of cytomegalovirus exposure and HLA in healthy donors. General study results and limits: Later analysis reportedly placed an Asian-associated ancestry cluster below the roughly 680-donor mean in N-insertions. An apparent linkage of common viral pathogens to several of the most significant clusters emerged in a later analysis. Later on, analysis showed that most CMV-associated TCR beta chains appeared to be HLA-restricted.

The primer mix had 60 Vbeta and 13 Jbeta primers. Libraries were prepared by immunoSEQ multiplex PCR; TCRdb keeps only in-frame clonotypes and omits some of them. Among around 220,000 clones listed, about 75% were seen once. Per germline, CDR1 SNHLY and CDR2 FYNNEI. The J segment lost 5 bases and the V segment lost 0 bases, leaving 8 bases of the junction unmatched. The CDR3 sequence is 16 residues long. This clone was seen more than once but under ten times. What it binds is not known. This TCR was sampled from a man younger than 30 in good health and CMV-seronegative. The sequencing sample was made of PBMCs. This sequence joins TRBV2 and TRBJ2-5; 8 bases align to TRBD1. The DNA of the CDR3 is TGTGCCAGCAGTGAAGCTAGGACAGGGTACGGCGAGACCCAGTACTTC. This gives the protein CASSEARTGYGETQYF.